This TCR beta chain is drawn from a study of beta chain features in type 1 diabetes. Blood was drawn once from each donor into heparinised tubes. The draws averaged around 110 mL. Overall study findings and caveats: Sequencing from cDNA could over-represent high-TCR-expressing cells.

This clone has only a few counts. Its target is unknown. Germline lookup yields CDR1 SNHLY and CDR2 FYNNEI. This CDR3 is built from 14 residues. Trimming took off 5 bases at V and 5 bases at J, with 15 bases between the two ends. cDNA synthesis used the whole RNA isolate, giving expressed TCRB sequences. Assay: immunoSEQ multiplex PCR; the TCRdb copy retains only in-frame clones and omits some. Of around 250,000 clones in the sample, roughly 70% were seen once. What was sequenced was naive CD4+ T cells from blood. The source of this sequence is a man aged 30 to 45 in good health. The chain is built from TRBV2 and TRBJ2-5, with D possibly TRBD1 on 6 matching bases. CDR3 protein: CASSKDRQIETQYF. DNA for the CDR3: TGTGCCAGCAGTAAGGACAGACAAATCGAGACCCAGTACTTC.